These 31 T cell receptor beta chains share one sample of origin, sequenced in a study of response to subunit inactivated influenza vaccine. A single record per CDR3 protein comes from TCRdb applying MiXCR to the RT-PCR reads. The table includes approximately 250,000 distinct CDR3 sequences, about 12% detected once. Sample: non-naive T cells sorted from PBMCs, taken around two weeks before vaccination. These receptors were obtained from a man aged 45 to 65 who received an inactivated influenza vaccine.

CDR3 loop: CASSYGRVSYNEQFF. CDR3 DNA sequence: TGTGCCAGCAGTTACGGCAGGGTTTCCTACAATGAGCAGTTCTTC. The chain links TRBV6-5 to TRBJ2-1; the D gene is possibly TRBD1 (5 bases). CDR1 and CDR2 from the germline V gene are MNHEY and SVGAGI. The V gene lost 2 bases and the J gene lost 1 base, with 9 bases spanning the gap. The CDR3 consists of 15 residues.

In its sample, this clonotype was seen a few times. This chain uses TRBV20-1 with TRBJ2-7; D may be TRBD1 (6 bases). Germline V lookup: CDR1 DFQATT, CDR2 SNEGSKA (reference sequence). The germline V and J ends were trimmed by 5 bases and 4 bases, with 24 bases remaining between them. The CDR3 runs to 16 residues. The CDR3 loop is CSAPPVGAGKYYEQYF. Written as DNA, the CDR3 is TGCAGTGCTCCCCCGGTGGGGGCAGGGAAATATTACGAGCAGTACTTC.

This clonotype was seen at least ten times. This chain connects TRBV6-2 or TRBV6-3 to TRBJ2-1; 9 bases align to TRBD2. The CDR3 runs 15 residues. The germline V gene encodes CDR1 MNHEY and CDR2 SVGEGT. Trimming cost V 6 bases and J 3 bases; bases outside gene matches: 6. CDR3 sequence: CASRKGREGYNEQFF. The CDR3 bases are TGTGCCAGCAGAAAAGGGCGGGAGGGCTACAATGAGCAGTTCTTC.

This clonotype was seen more than once but under ten times. The chain is built from TRBV20-1 and TRBJ2-5; tentatively, D is TRBD1 (6 bases). The length of the CDR3 is 11 residues. V lost 0 bases to trimming and J lost 10 bases, with 9 bases between them. CDR1 and CDR2 from the germline V gene are DFQATT and SNEGSKA (reference sequence). The DNA for the CDR3 is TGCAGTGCTAGAGATTTAGGGGGCCAGTACTTC. Its protein product is CSARDLGGQYF.

This clonotype was observed many times. The rearrangement links TRBV20-1 to TRBJ1-4; D gene uncertain. The CDR3 loop spans 13 amino acids. V was cut by 1 base and J by 4 bases, with 7 bases left in between. Per germline, CDR1 DFQATT and CDR2 SNEGSKA (reference sequence). The CDR3 nucleotides read TGCAGTGCTAGAGTCGGCATTAATGAAAAACTGTTTTTT. Residues: CSARVGINEKLFF.

The V call is TRBV18, the J call TRBJ2-1, with 7 bases identical to TRBD2. CDR1 is KGHSH, CDR2 LQKENI, per germline. The CDR3 has 14 residues. The J segment lost 5 bases and the V segment lost 8 bases, leaving 9 bases of the junction unmatched. DNA for the CDR3: TGTGCCAGCCAAGCCGGGCTAGCGGACAATGAGCAGTTCTTC. This gives the protein CASQAGLADNEQFF.

This clonotype has a handful of counts. The V gene is TRBV30, the J gene TRBJ1-1; no reliable D call. The V gene lost 1 base and the J gene lost 6 bases, with 12 bases spanning the gap. CDR3 length: 13 amino acids. Germline CDR1 GTSNPN, CDR2 SVGIG (reference sequence). The CDR3: CAWSDGRSAEAFF. The CDR3 DNA follows: TGTGCCTGGAGTGACGGACGAAGTGCTGAAGCTTTCTTT.

The chain couples TRBV18 to TRBJ2-3; 8 bases agree with TRBD2. Germline V gene lookup returns CDR1 KGHSH and CDR2 LQKENI. CDR3 length equals 16 residues. V was pared by 3 bases and J by 2 bases, with 7 bases of the junction left unmatched. CDR3 sequence: CASSPLKREITDTQYF. The CDR3 bases are TGTGCCAGCTCACCGTTAAAGCGGGAGATCACAGATACGCAGTATTTT.

At least ten counts were recorded for this clonotype. This CDR3 is CASSYPNPGRSNQPQHF. CDR3 sequence (DNA): TGTGCCAGCAGTTACCCTAACCCGGGGAGAAGCAATCAGCCCCAGCATTTT. This chain connects TRBV6-2 or TRBV6-3 to TRBJ1-5; D remains unclear. Germline V lookup: CDR1 MNHEY, CDR2 SVGEGT. The CDR3 sequence is 17 residues long. V was clipped by 2 bases and J by 1 base, with 15 bases between them.

This clonotype was seen ten or more times. The CDR3 spells CASRRGRDYGYTF. CDR3 bases: TGTGCCAGCAGAAGGGGGCGAGACTATGGCTACACCTTC. This chain connects TRBV6-1 to TRBJ1-2; TRBD1 agrees at 7 bases. Germline values: CDR1 MNHNS, CDR2 SASEGT. The CDR3 has 13 residues. With 6 bases clipped from V and 3 bases from J, the junction kept 4 bases outside the gene matches.

This clonotype was seen more than once but under ten times. This chain connects TRBV20-1 to TRBJ2-3; TRBD2 might be the D (5 bases). CDR3 length: 15 amino acids. Trimming removed 5 bases from V and 2 bases from J, with 17 bases in between. Germline CDR1 reads DFQATT; CDR2 reads SNEGSKA (reference sequence). The CDR3: CSAERTRLNTDTQYF. The CDR3 coding sequence is TGCAGTGCTGAGAGGACTCGCTTAAACACAGATACGCAGTATTTT.

The gene calls are TRBV18 and TRBJ2-6; D unresolved. The germline CDR1 and CDR2 sequences are KGHSH and LQKENI. Deletions cut 2 bases from V and 0 bases from J, with 8 bases between. The CDR3 spans 16 residues. CDR3 in DNA: TGTGCCAGCTCACCATCACCGAGCTCTGGGGCCAACGTCCTGACTTTC. The encoded protein is CASSPSPSSGANVLTF. The variable domain in full, completed from reference TRBV18 and TRBJ2-6, reads NAGVMQNPRHLVRRRGQEARLRCSPMKGHSHVYWYRQLPEEGLKFMVYLQKENIIDESGMPKERFSAEFPKEGPSILRIQQVVRGDSAAYFCASSPSPSSGANVLTFGAGSRLTVL.

The chain couples TRBV7-6 to TRBJ2-5; D possibly corresponds to TRBD1 (5 bases). Germline CDR1 SGHVS, CDR2 FNYEAQ. The CDR3 spans 15 residues. The V gene lost 0 bases and the J gene lost 3 bases, with 11 bases spanning the gap. CDR3 amino acids: CASSLAWGMKETQYF. DNA of the CDR3: TGTGCCAGCAGCTTAGCGTGGGGCATGAAAGAGACCCAGTACTTC.

The chain couples TRBV3-1 to TRBJ2-3; D unresolved. V was cut by 0 bases and J by 2 bases, with 18 bases left in between. The germline CDR1 and CDR2 sequences are LGHDT and YNNKEL (reference sequence). The CDR3 runs 18 residues. CDR3: CASSQEPRAQTVTDTQYF. CDR3 in DNA: TGTGCCAGCAGCCAAGAGCCTCGAGCACAAACCGTCACAGATACGCAGTATTTT.

In its sample, this clonotype was seen many times. The rearrangement joins TRBV6-5 to TRBJ1-1; possible D gene TRBD1, 6 bases. The CDR3 extends over 15 amino acids. Between the trimmed V and J ends, which lost 0 bases and 3 bases, there was a span of 11 bases. CDR1 and CDR2 (germline): MNHEY, SVGAGI. CDR3 DNA: TGTGCCAGCAGTTACTCGGGGGCTGCGGACACTGAAGCTTTCTTT. Translation gives CASSYSGAADTEAFF.

This clonotype occurred many times. This rearrangement joins TRBV28 to TRBJ1-2; D remains ambiguous. The V and J ends lost 3 bases and 4 bases respectively, with 18 bases between them. Germline loops: CDR1 MDHEN, CDR2 SYDVKM. This CDR3 spans 16 amino acids. CDR3: CASSLPHPSQGYGYTF. The DNA of the CDR3 is TGTGCCAGCAGTTTGCCCCACCCTAGCCAAGGCTATGGCTACACCTTC.

V gene TRBV20-1 combines with J gene TRBJ2-5, with TRBD2 matching 13 bases. CDR3 length: 15 residues. CDR1 and CDR2 from the germline V gene are DFQATT and SNEGSKA (reference sequence). V lost 6 bases and J lost 3; bases outside the gene matches: 7. The CDR3 here is CSATWTSGSKETQYF. The CDR3 DNA is TGCAGTGCCACTTGGACTAGCGGGAGTAAAGAGACCCAGTACTTC.

In this sample, this clonotype turned up many times. The CDR3 here is CASSAAGTGSHEQYF. The DNA of the CDR3 is TGCGCCAGCAGCGCGGCCGGGACAGGGAGCCACGAGCAGTACTTC. This chain links TRBV5-1 with TRBJ2-7, with 9 nucleotides matching TRBD1. The CDR3 sequence is 15 residues long. Trimming took 4 bases from V and 5 from J; bases not matched to a gene: 10. Germline V lookup: CDR1 SGHRS, CDR2 YFSETQ.

This rearrangement joins TRBV6-2 or TRBV6-3 to TRBJ2-6; D perhaps matches TRBD1 (6 bases). The CDR3 is 20 amino acids. Trimming took 6 bases from V and 1 from J, leaving 25 bases between them. Per germline, CDR1 MNHEY and CDR2 SVGEGT. The DNA of the CDR3 is TGTGCCAGCAGCTTACCAAAAAAAAGCACAGGGTATTCTGGGGCCAACGTCCTGACTTTC. Amino acid sequence: CASSLPKKSTGYSGANVLTF.

This clonotype occurred a few times. The rearrangement uses TRBV11-2 and TRBJ2-1; 11 nucleotides line up with TRBD2. Trimming cost V 5 bases and J 15 bases; bases outside gene matches: 12. Germline loops: CDR1 SGHAT, CDR2 FQNNGV. CDR3 length: 14 residues. The CDR3 DNA sequence: TGTGCCAGCAGCCAGGGACTAGCGGAGCTTAGGCCGTTCTTC. It encodes CASSQGLAELRPFF.

As concerns this clonotype: Given the absence of the conserved phenylalanine or tryptophan at the CDR3 end, a read error is likely. The DNA is omitted, as the CDR3 cannot be located on it reliably, and the CDR3 follows TCRdb's listing. The chain has TRBV7-2 and TRBJ2-1; the table's D gene call, TRBD2, was not cross checked with the DNA. The germline gives CDR1 SGHTA, CDR2 FQGNSA. The CDR3 comprises 12 residues, both ends counted. CDR3 residues: CASSLVAGGLIV.

This clonotype was recorded a few times. The rearrangement links TRBV15 to TRBJ2-2, with 8 bases fitting TRBD2. There are 15 residues in the CDR3. Germline CDR1 reads LNHNV; CDR2 reads YYDKDF (reference sequence). The V and J ends lost 8 bases and 0 bases, in that order; junction bases with no gene match: 5. The CDR3 is CATGREVTNTGELFF. The CDR3 nucleotides read TGTGCCACCGGGCGGGAGGTAACGAACACCGGGGAGCTGTTTTTT.

This chain uses TRBV5-1 with TRBJ2-1, with D possibly being TRBD2 (6 bases). Per the germline V gene, CDR1 is SGHRS and CDR2 is YFSETQ. Between the trimmed V and J ends, which lost 1 base and 7 bases, there was a span of 12 bases. This CDR3 region has 14 residues. The CDR3 sequence is CASSLRARGNEQFF. The CDR3 coding sequence is TGCGCCAGCAGCTTGAGGGCTCGGGGGAATGAGCAGTTCTTC.

This clonotype was found many times. V gene TRBV7-2 combines with J gene TRBJ1-2; 10 nucleotides match TRBD1. Germline V gene data show CDR1 as SGHTA and CDR2 as FQGNSA. V was clipped by 5 bases and J by 7 bases; unmatched bases: 16. The CDR3 covers 17 residues. The DNA of the CDR3 is TGTGCCAGCAGCGGAAGAGGACAGGGGGATTTCTATCGTGGCTACACCTTC. It specifies CASSGRGQGDFYRGYTF.

This chain connects TRBV11-1 to TRBJ2-7; either TRBD1 or TRBD2 may fit D (5 bases each). Trimming took off 4 bases at V and 5 bases at J, with 21 bases between the two ends. The CDR3 covers 16 residues. Germline V gene sequence: CDR1 SGHAT, CDR2 FQDESV (reference sequence). For the CDR3, the DNA is TGTGCCAGCAGCTCGATCTCGGGGAGAGGGGACCACGAGCAGTACTTC. Translating it yields CASSSISGRGDHEQYF.

The chain combines TRBV4-2 with TRBJ1-5, with D hard to call. Germline assignment: CDR1 LGHNA and CDR2 YNFKEQ. Trimming cost V 2 bases and J 7 bases, with 9 bases left between them. The CDR3 runs 13 residues. The CDR3 sequence is CASSQPLEQPQHF. The DNA for the CDR3 is TGTGCCAGCAGCCAACCACTAGAACAGCCCCAGCATTTT.

The genes are TRBV15 and TRBJ2-1, with 14 bases that match TRBD2. V dropped 0 bases and J dropped 3; count of bases not matched to a gene: 7. Germline-derived CDR1 and CDR2 are LNHNV and YYDKDF (reference sequence). This CDR3 has 19 residues. CDR3 residues: CATSREGPGTSGSYNEQFF. CDR3 DNA: TGTGCCACCAGCAGAGAGGGCCCTGGGACTAGCGGGAGCTACAATGAGCAGTTCTTC.

This clonotype has a count of ten or more. The V call is TRBV4-1, the J call TRBJ1-3, with 11 bases lining up with TRBD1. The CDR3 length is 16 residues. With 0 bases clipped from V and 4 bases from J, the junction kept 2 bases outside the gene matches. From germline, CDR1 is MGHRA and CDR2 YSYEKL. CDR3 protein: CASSQDRTGGGNTIYF. The CDR3 bases are TGCGCCAGCAGCCAAGATAGGACAGGGGGCGGAAACACCATATATTTT.

This clonotype has only a few counts. The chain carries TRBV2 and TRBJ1-6; TRBD1 is a possible D gene (6 bases). The germline V gene encodes CDR1 SNHLY and CDR2 FYNNEI. Trimming left V 6 bases short and J 10 bases short, with 16 bases between. This CDR3 region has 14 residues. CDR3 region: CASSLGTSQSPLHF. The CDR3 coding sequence is TGTGCCAGCAGCCTCGGGACAAGTCAATCACCCCTCCACTTT.

CDR3 region: CSGGQGVAGYTF. The CDR3 DNA reads TGCAGTGGTGGACAGGGGGTGGCTGGCTACACCTTC. The rearrangement uses TRBV20-1 and TRBJ1-2; 10 positions match TRBD1. In germline, CDR1 is DFQATT, CDR2 SNEGSKA (reference sequence). The trim removed 7 bases at V and 7 bases at J, leaving 6 bases unmatched. The CDR3 contains 12 residues.

The chain is built from TRBV18 and TRBJ2-5; D call uncertain. V was pared by 5 bases and J by 5 bases, with 18 bases between. The CDR3 has 15 amino acids. In germline, CDR1 is KGHSH, CDR2 LQKENI. CDR3 protein: CASSTRHSPGETQYF. The DNA of the CDR3 is TGTGCCAGCTCAACCAGACACTCGCCAGGCGAGACCCAGTACTTC.